The next 22 T cell receptor beta chains were all read from a single sample in a study of neurological immune-mediated disorders. TCRdb fed the 5' RACE reads into MiXCR, producing one record per CDR3 protein. The profile shows around 15,000 distinct CDR3 sequences, roughly 21% of them singletons. Sequenced material: PBMCs. The receptor set was obtained from a man aged 45 to 65 in good health.

The V call is TRBV18, the J call TRBJ1-4; D is undetermined. The CDR3 covers 13 residues. Germline CDR1 KGHSH, CDR2 LQKENI. V was shortened by 2 bases and J by 5 bases, with 6 bases between the two germline ends. CDR3 loop: CASSPNPNEKLFF. In nucleotides, the CDR3 is TGTGCCAGCTCACCAAACCCGAATGAAAAACTGTTTTTT.

At least ten counts were recorded for this clonotype. The chain couples TRBV18 to TRBJ2-3; D remains unclear. Germline V CDR1 and CDR2: KGHSH, LQKENI. The CDR3 is 14 amino acids. V was cut by 6 bases and J by 4 bases, with 14 bases left in between. The CDR3 DNA is TGTGCCAGCTCCCCCCCCGCGTGGGCAGATACGCAGTATTTT. Residues: CASSPPAWADTQYF.

This clonotype has at least ten counts. This sequence joins TRBV5-1 and TRBJ2-7, with D perhaps matching TRBD2 (6 bases). Germline V gives CDR1 SGHRS, CDR2 YFSETQ. There are 15 residues in the CDR3. V lost 7 bases and J 0 bases, leaving 17 bases between the germline ends. The chain's CDR3 is CASAHGDLSSYEQYF. The CDR3 region has the DNA TGCGCCAGCGCCCATGGGGACTTGAGCTCCTACGAGCAGTACTTC.

This clonotype was counted ten times or more. CDR3 DNA: TGTGCCAGCAGTTACTCGACGGGGGCAGATACGCAGTATTTT. Its protein product is CASSYSTGADTQYF. The chain carries TRBV6-5 and TRBJ2-3; D might be TRBD2 (6 bases). The V gene's germline CDR1 is MNHEY and CDR2 SVGAGI. The CDR3 loop spans 14 amino acids. Between the trimmed V and J ends, which lost 0 bases and 4 bases, there was a span of 8 bases.

This clonotype was recorded many times. The chain recombines TRBV6-6 with TRBJ2-5; 9 positions match TRBD2. There are 14 residues in the CDR3. Germline CDR1 reads MNHNY; CDR2 reads SVGAGI (reference sequence). After removal of 7 bases from V and 2 bases from J, the junction contained 5 bases not matched to a gene. The CDR3 protein is CASTAGLAQETQYF. For the CDR3, the DNA is TGTGCCAGCACCGCGGGACTAGCACAAGAGACCCAGTACTTC.

This clonotype is classed as medium-sized. This CDR3 fails to terminate in the conserved phenylalanine or tryptophan, so it likely reflects a read error. J is TRBJ2-1 and V is TRBV28; tentative D call: TRBD2 (6 bases). Germline V CDR1 and CDR2: MDHEN, SYDVKM. V lost 6 bases and J 7 bases, leaving 22 bases between the germline ends. This CDR3 has 16 residues. Here the CDR3 DNA reads TGTGCCAGCAGAGCCTCGCGGGAACACCGGGGTAATGAGCAGTTCTCC. Protein: CASRASREHRGNEQFS.

This clonotype was seen ten or more times. V usage is TRBV20-1 and J usage is TRBJ2-7; D remains unclear. CDR3 length: 14 residues. The germline V gene has CDR1 DFQATT and CDR2 SNEGSKA (reference sequence). With 6 bases removed from V and 4 bases from J, the gap between germline ends came to 19 bases. This CDR3 is CSASPRRVGYEQYF. CDR3 DNA: TGCAGTGCCAGCCCCAGGAGAGTAGGGTACGAGCAGTACTTC.

The rearrangement joins TRBV20-1 to TRBJ1-1, with D unclear. The CDR3 is made up of 11 amino acids. With 5 bases removed from V and 6 bases from J, the gap between germline ends came to 10 bases. Per germline, CDR1 DFQATT and CDR2 SNEGSKA (reference sequence). The DNA of the CDR3 is TGCAGTGCTGAGGAAATAGCTGAAGCTTTCTTT. Translation gives CSAEEIAEAFF.

This clonotype was recorded at least ten times. V usage is TRBV20-1 and J usage is TRBJ2-3; D possibly matches TRBD1 or TRBD2 (5 bases each). The V gene's germline CDR1 is DFQATT and CDR2 SNEGSKA (reference sequence). The CDR3 length is 16 residues. Trimming pared 6 bases from V and 0 bases from J, leaving 19 bases between. The CDR3 sequence: CSAAKAQGPSTDTQYF. The CDR3 nucleotides read TGCAGTGCCGCAAAAGCCCAGGGACCTAGCACAGATACGCAGTATTTT.

The sample holds many counts of this clonotype. The chain employs TRBV27 and TRBJ1-1; 11 bases map to TRBD1. Per the germline V gene, CDR1 is MNHEY and CDR2 is SMNVEV (reference sequence). The CDR3 contains 15 residues. V shed 6 bases and J 5 bases; nucleotides not matched to a gene: 8. CDR3 bases: TGTGCCAGCAGAATACTAGGACAGGGGGCGACTGAAGCTTTCTTT. Amino acids: CASRILGQGATEAFF.

The table lists this clonotype with many counts. The V call is TRBV20-1, the J call TRBJ2-1; 9 positions match TRBD2. Losses at the gene ends were 2 bases for V and 8 bases for J; bases not matched to a gene: 7. This CDR3 has 14 residues. Germline-derived CDR1 and CDR2 are DFQATT and SNEGSKA (reference sequence). This chain's CDR3 is CSARRAGGWHEQFF. The CDR3 DNA sequence: TGCAGTGCTAGAAGGGCGGGAGGGTGGCATGAGCAGTTCTTC.

V and J are TRBV6-2 or TRBV6-3 and TRBJ2-7; D ambiguous. Germline V gene data show CDR1 as MNHEY and CDR2 as SVGEGT. Trimming cost V 8 bases and J 4 bases, with 15 bases left between them. CDR3 size: 13 residues. CDR3 region: CASAPGDRYEQYF. The CDR3, as DNA: TGTGCCAGCGCTCCGGGCGATCGGTACGAGCAGTACTTC.

This clonotype is judged medium-sized. V and J are TRBV20-1 and TRBJ2-3; D is uncertain. V dropped 5 bases and J dropped 1 base, with 13 bases sitting between them. This CDR3 contains 14 residues. CDR1 is DFQATT and CDR2 is SNEGSKA in the germline V gene (reference sequence). In DNA, the CDR3 is TGCAGTGCTCGGCCCCTTACCCGCACAGATACGCAGTATTTT. Translated: CSARPLTRTDTQYF.

This clonotype counts as medium-sized. This sequence joins TRBV10-3 and TRBJ1-5, with TRBD1 matching 8 bases. This CDR3 spans 17 amino acids. The V and J ends lost 2 bases and 1 base, in that order; junction bases with no gene match: 7. Germline CDR1 is ENHRY and CDR2 is SYGVKD. The CDR3 loop is CAISESQGAGSNQPQHF. The CDR3 DNA sequence: TGTGCCATCAGTGAGAGTCAGGGGGCTGGGAGCAATCAGCCCCAGCATTTT.

This clonotype was seen ten or more times. J is TRBJ1-5 and V is TRBV7-2; D is undetermined. The CDR3 loop spans 14 amino acids. Per germline, CDR1 SGHTA and CDR2 FQGNSA. The V and J ends lost 1 base and 7 bases respectively, with 11 bases between them. The CDR3 DNA sequence: TGTGCCAGCAGCTTAGGGTGGGGTGGGCAGCCCCAGCATTTT. Translation: CASSLGWGGQPQHF.

This clonotype was seen at least ten times. The chain uses TRBV20-1 and TRBJ2-7, with D uncertain. The germline gives CDR1 DFQATT, CDR2 SNEGSKA (reference sequence). This CDR3 region has 13 residues. Trimming removed 2 bases at V and 3 bases at J, with 11 bases between. The CDR3 DNA follows: TGCAGTGCTAGAATGGACCTAGGCTACGAGCAGTACTTC. The encoded protein is CSARMDLGYEQYF.

Many counts were recorded for this clonotype. As DNA, the CDR3 is TGCAGTGCTACCGGGACAGGGGGGGGAAGCACTGAAGCTTTCTTT. Translated, it gives CSATGTGGGSTEAFF. The chain uses TRBV20-1 and TRBJ1-1, with 11 bases aligning to TRBD1. With 4 bases clipped from V and 4 bases from J, the junction kept 8 bases outside the gene matches. Germline loops: CDR1 DFQATT, CDR2 SNEGSKA (reference sequence). This CDR3 has 15 amino acids.

This clonotype is deemed medium-sized. DNA of the CDR3: TGCAGCGTTTGGTGGACGGGGAACTATGGCTACACCTTC. Translation gives CSVWWTGNYGYTF. The genes are TRBV29-1 and TRBJ1-2, with no clear D. Trimming left V 5 bases short and J 2 bases short, with 12 bases between. CDR1 and CDR2 (germline): SQVTM, ANQGSEA. This CDR3 spans 13 amino acids.

This clonotype was detected many times. The chain uses TRBV7-6 and TRBJ1-2; D is unclear. The germline V gene encodes CDR1 SGHVS and CDR2 FNYEAQ. CDR3 size: 13 residues. Trimming took 5 bases from V and 7 from J, leaving 14 bases between them. The CDR3 loop reads CASSESPRGGYTF. CDR3 bases: TGTGCCAGCAGCGAATCCCCCCGTGGTGGCTACACCTTC.

This clonotype has a count of ten or more. The chain uses TRBV7-9 and TRBJ1-4; D is undetermined. Germline V gene data show CDR1 as SEHNR and CDR2 as FQNEAQ (reference sequence). The CDR3 has 15 amino acids. V dropped 5 bases and J dropped 5 bases, with 15 bases sitting between them. In nucleotides, the CDR3 is TGTGCCAGCAGCCTGTCCCCGGGGATGAATGAAAAACTGTTTTTT. This gives the protein CASSLSPGMNEKLFF.

In its sample, this clonotype was seen many times. The chain joins TRBV7-9 to TRBJ2-2, with 10 bases that match TRBD2. The CDR3 runs 16 residues. CDR1 and CDR2 (germline): SEHNR, FQNEAQ (reference sequence). J was trimmed by 6 bases and V by 7 bases; bases with no gene match: 11. CDR3: CASKFTGTSEAGELFF. The CDR3 nucleotides read TGTGCCAGCAAATTCACCGGGACTAGCGAGGCCGGGGAGCTGTTTTTT.

This rearrangement joins TRBV10-3 to TRBJ2-1; D perhaps matches TRBD2 (5 bases). The V gene's germline CDR1 is ENHRY and CDR2 SYGVKD. The CDR3 runs to 12 residues. Trimming shortened V by 5 bases and J by 9 bases, and 11 bases separated the two germline ends. Here the CDR3 reads CAISRGSREQFF. DNA of the CDR3: TGTGCCATCAGTAGAGGGTCCCGTGAGCAGTTCTTC.